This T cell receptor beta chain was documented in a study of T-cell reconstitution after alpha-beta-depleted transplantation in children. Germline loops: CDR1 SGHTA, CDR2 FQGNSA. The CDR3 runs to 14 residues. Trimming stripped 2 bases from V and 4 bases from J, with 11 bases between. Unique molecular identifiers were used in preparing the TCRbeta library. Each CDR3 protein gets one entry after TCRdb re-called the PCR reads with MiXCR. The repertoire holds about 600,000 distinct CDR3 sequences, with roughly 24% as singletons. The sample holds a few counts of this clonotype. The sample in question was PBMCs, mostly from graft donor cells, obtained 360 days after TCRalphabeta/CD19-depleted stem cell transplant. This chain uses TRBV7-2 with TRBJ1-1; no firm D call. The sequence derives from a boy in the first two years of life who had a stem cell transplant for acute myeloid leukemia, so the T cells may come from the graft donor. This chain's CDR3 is CASSLQRSATEAFF. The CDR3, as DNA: TGTGCCAGCAGCTTACAGCGGAGCGCCACTGAAGCTTTCTTT.